The subject of this entry is one T cell receptor (beta chain). Antigen: not known. This entry comes from a study of CD8+CD57+ T cells in acquired aplastic anemia. Study-wide background: Sorted CD4+ and CD8+ cells gave an average of approximately 3 ug of DNA. General study results and limits: Researchers report that approximately 28 CD8+ CDR3 sequences appeared in both patients and controls.

Patients picked for sequencing had shown CD8+CD57+ cell expansion detected by flow cytometry. The use of genomic DNA as template underpinned the TCR beta VDJ and CDR3 profiling. TCRdb passed the reads through MiXCR, listing each CDR3 protein once. Seen here are roughly 250,000 distinct CDR3 sequences, 70% to 85% observed once, and the top ten hold about two fifths. Sequences were obtained from sorted CD4+, CD8+, or CD8+CD57+ T cells (not recorded which) from PBMCs. The receptor was isolated from a human donor with aplastic anemia.

The CDR3 DNA is TGTGCCAGCAGCAGAACAGGGACTCAGCCCCAGCATTTT. Translating gives CASSRTGTQPQHF. The chain couples TRBV13 to TRBJ1-5, with D possibly matching TRBD1 (6 bases). CDR1 is PRHDT, CDR2 FYEKMQ, per germline (reference sequence). CDR3 length equals 13 residues. V lost 5 bases and J 6 bases, leaving 11 bases between the germline ends. The full variable domain, with the rest looked up from reference TRBV13 and TRBJ1-5, is AAGVIQSPRHLIKEKRETATLKCYPIPRHDTVYWYQQGPGQDPQFLISFYEKMQSDKGSIPDRFSAQQFSDYHSELNMSSLELGDSALYFCASSRTGTQPQHFGDGTRLSIL.